The entry below gives a single T cell receptor (beta chain) sequence along with its context. Clones were sequenced by immunoSEQ multiplex PCR, and TCRdb holds only the in-frame ones, with some missing. The sample lists some 120,000 clones, about 90% occurring once. The sample is drawn from a study of control samples from healthy donors and cancer patients. This CDR3 is 12 amino acids long. CDR1 and CDR2 (germline): MNHEY, SVGEGT. J was trimmed by 7 bases and V by 6 bases; bases with no gene match: 6. The chain is built from TRBV6-2 or TRBV6-3 and TRBJ2-7; the match to TRBD2 covers 7 bases. The receptor was derived from a man aged 18 to 29 in good health. The specimen was blood. The chain's CDR3 is CASSPGGGEQYF. The CDR3 DNA reads TGTGCCAGCAGCCCGGGCGGGGGAGAGCAGTACTTC.